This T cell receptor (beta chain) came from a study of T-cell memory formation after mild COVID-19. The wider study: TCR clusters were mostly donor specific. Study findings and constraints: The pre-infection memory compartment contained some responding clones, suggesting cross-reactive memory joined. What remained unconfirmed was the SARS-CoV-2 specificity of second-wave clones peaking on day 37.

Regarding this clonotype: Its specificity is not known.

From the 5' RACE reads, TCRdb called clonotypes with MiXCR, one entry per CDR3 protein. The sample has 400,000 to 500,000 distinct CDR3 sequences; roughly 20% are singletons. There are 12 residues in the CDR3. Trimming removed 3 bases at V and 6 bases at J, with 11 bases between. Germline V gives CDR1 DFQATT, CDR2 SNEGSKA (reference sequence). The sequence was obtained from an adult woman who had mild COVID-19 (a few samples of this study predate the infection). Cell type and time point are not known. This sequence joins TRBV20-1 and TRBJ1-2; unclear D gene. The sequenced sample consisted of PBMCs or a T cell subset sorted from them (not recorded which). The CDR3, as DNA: TGCAGTGCTAGTCGGCAGTTCCATGGCTACACCTTC. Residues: CSASRQFHGYTF.